These T cell receptor beta chains were read from a single sample in a study of beta chain features in type 1 diabetes. Sequenced by immunoSEQ multiplex PCR; TCRdb stores in-frame clones only, minus some. The data show about 360,000 clones, approximately 12% seen once. Sequencing was done on a sample of naive CD4+ T cells from blood. These receptors originate from a man between 18 and 35 years old in good health. The CDR3 runs from the conserved cysteine through the conserved F or W. The D gene is left open where the match is weak. Clone size is shown for a subset of rows, as once, few, many or a class of expanded clone.

j_gene | d_gene | abundance | v_gene | CDR3aa | CDR3nt
TRBJ2-2 | TRBD1 | NA | TRBV7-3 | CASSLAAGGTGELFF | TGTGCCAGCAGCTTAGCGGCAGGGGGCACCGGGGAGCTGTTTTTT
TRBJ2-5 | TRBD1 | few | TRBV5-1 | CASSLGTGPETQYF | TGCGCCAGCAGCTTGGGGACAGGGCCAGAGACCCAGTACTTC
TRBJ1-5 | TRBD1 | few | TRBV5-6 | CASSPGTVNQPQHF | TGTGCCAGCAGCCCCGGGACAGTCAATCAGCCCCAGCATTTT
TRBJ2-3 | TRBD2 | few | TRBV7-6 | CASSFMWRGASTDTQYF | TGTGCCAGCAGCTTTATGTGGCGGGGGGCATCCACAGATACGCAGTATTTT
TRBJ2-2 | NA | NA | TRBV10-3 | CAISEAQGNANTGELFF | TGTGCCATCAGTGAGGCCCAGGGTAACGCGAACACCGGGGAGCTGTTTTTT
TRBJ1-1 | NA | NA | TRBV29-1 | CSAGDRNTEAFF | TGCAGCGCCGGAGACAGGAACACTGAAGCTTTCTTT
TRBJ1-2 | TRBD1 | few | TRBV5-1 | CASSPDRDGYTF | TGCGCCAGCAGCCCAGACAGGGATGGCTACACCTTC
TRBJ1-2 | NA | once | TRBV7-9 | CASSEIQGLDGYTF | TGTGCCAGCAGCGAGATACAGGGATTGGATGGCTACACCTTC
TRBJ1-2 | NA | few | TRBV4-2 | CASSQDRGGGKFNYGYTF | TGTGCCAGCAGCCAAGATCGGGGGGGAGGAAAGTTTAACTATGGCTACACCTTC
TRBJ2-5 | TRBD1 | few | TRBV15 | CATSRSPGGQETQYF | TGTGCCACCAGCAGATCCCCAGGGGGCCAAGAGACCCAGTACTTC
TRBJ2-7 | NA | few | TRBV30 | CAWSVLGFYEQYF | TGTGCCTGGAGTGTACTCGGTTTTTACGAGCAGTACTTC
TRBJ2-1 | TRBD1 | few | TRBV5-6 | CASSTLTGSGNEQFF | TGTGCCAGCAGCACATTGACAGGGAGTGGCAATGAGCAGTTCTTC
TRBJ1-2 | TRBD1 | few | TRBV5-6 | CASSLLDRASGYTF | TGTGCCAGCAGCTTATTGGACAGGGCAAGTGGCTACACCTTC
TRBJ1-6 | TRBD1 | NA | TRBV6-6 | CASSRQGSRNSPLHF | TGTGCCAGCAGCCGACAGGGGTCGCGAAATTCACCCCTCCACTTT
TRBJ2-1 | TRBD2 | NA | TRBV5-1 | CASSPGGVSYNEQFF | TGCGCCAGCAGCCCCGGGGGGGTCTCCTACAATGAGCAGTTCTTC
TRBJ1-3 | NA | few | TRBV19 | CASSSDAASGNTIYF | TGTGCCAGTAGTTCAGACGCGGCCTCTGGAAACACCATATATTTT
TRBJ2-2 | TRBD1 | NA | TRBV30 | CAWKRFYEGAAGELFF | TGTGCCTGGAAGAGGTTTTATGAGGGGGCCGCCGGGGAGCTGTTTTTT
TRBJ1-4 | NA | NA | TRBV19 | CASSPRREKLFF | TGTGCCAGTAGCCCTCGGCGGGAAAAACTGTTTTTT
TRBJ1-1 | NA | few | TRBV5-6 | CASSPSAGRPFAEAFF | TGTGCCAGCAGCCCATCCGCAGGGCGGCCTTTTGCTGAAGCTTTCTTT
TRBJ2-7 | TRBD1 | few | TRBV5-1 | CASSPKPGTGLAYEQYF | TGCGCCAGCAGCCCAAAACCCGGGACAGGCCTGGCCTACGAGCAGTACTTC
TRBJ2-7 | NA | NA | TRBV29-1 | CSVVQGYEQYF | TGCAGCGTTGTGCAGGGCTACGAGCAGTACTTC
TRBJ1-4 | NA | few | TRBV28 | CASLNSGNEKLFF | TGTGCCAGTCTAAACAGTGGTAATGAAAAACTGTTTTTT
TRBJ2-5 | NA | few | TRBV5-1 | CASSPEKAGQETQYF | TGCGCCAGCAGTCCAGAAAAGGCAGGCCAAGAGACCCAGTACTTC
TRBJ1-1 | NA | few | TRBV30 | CAWRPGGWNTEAFF | TGTGCCTGGAGACCTGGAGGGTGGAACACTGAAGCTTTCTTT
TRBJ2-1 | TRBD2 | NA | TRBV7-8 | CASSEASGGRDEQFF | TGTGCCAGCAGCGAAGCTAGCGGGGGGCGGGATGAGCAGTTCTTC
TRBJ1-1 | NA | few | TRBV29-1 | CSVVGIGNSEAFF | TGCAGCGTTGTGGGCATCGGAAATTCTGAAGCTTTCTTT
TRBJ2-2 | TRBD1 | NA | TRBV30 | CAWRPSGGADTGELFF | TGTGCCTGGAGGCCATCAGGGGGCGCGGACACCGGGGAGCTGTTTTTT
TRBJ1-2 | NA | few | TRBV10-3 | CAISEGPGLGGYTF | TGTGCCATCAGCGAAGGGCCGGGGTTGGGAGGCTACACCTTC
TRBJ2-2 | NA | NA | TRBV4-1 | CASSQGRVNTGELFF | TGCGCCAGCAGCCAAGGCAGGGTGAACACCGGGGAGCTGTTTTTT
TRBJ2-1 | TRBD1 | NA | TRBV18 | CASSTDRGLHSEQFF | TGTGCCAGCTCAACGGACAGGGGGCTACACAGTGAGCAGTTCTTC
TRBJ1-1 | NA | NA | TRBV5-1 | CASSRDKFEAFF | TGCGCCAGCAGCCGGGACAAATTTGAAGCTTTCTTT
TRBJ2-5 | TRBD2 | few | TRBV7-2 | CASSLGGAVGTQYF | TGTGCCAGCAGCCTCGGGGGGGCTGTAGGGACCCAGTACTTC
TRBJ1-2 | TRBD1 | few | TRBV5-1 | CASSLTQGNYGYTF | TGCGCCAGCAGCTTGACACAGGGGAACTATGGCTACACCTTC
TRBJ2-1 | NA | NA | TRBV7-2 | CASSLDYRRTSYNEQFF | TGTGCCAGCAGCTTAGATTACCGGAGAACCTCCTACAATGAGCAGTTCTTC
TRBJ2-3 | TRBD2 | NA | TRBV5-4 | CASSLVGLAGSDTQYF | TGTGCCAGCAGCTTGGTGGGGCTAGCGGGATCCGATACGCAGTATTTT
TRBJ2-6 | NA | few | TRBV4-3 | CASSRTDSGANVLTF | TGCGCCAGCAGCCGAACAGACTCTGGGGCCAACGTCCTGACTTTC
TRBJ2-3 | NA | NA | TRBV4-1 | CASSQTTGIRGTDTQYF | TGCGCCAGCAGCCAAACCACAGGGATCCGCGGCACAGATACGCAGTATTTT
TRBJ2-2 | NA | NA | TRBV2 | CASSAVNTGELFF | TGTGCCAGCAGTGCCGTGAACACCGGGGAGCTGTTTTTT
TRBJ2-7 | NA | few | TRBV28 | CASSVAAREPYEQYF | TGTGCCAGCAGTGTCGCTGCGAGGGAGCCCTACGAGCAGTACTTC
TRBJ2-1 | TRBD2 | few | TRBV25-1 | CASTAVASGVNEQFF | TGTGCCAGCACCGCCGTTGCTAGCGGGGTTAATGAGCAGTTCTTC
TRBJ2-6 | TRBD1 | NA | TRBV4-1 | CASSPGGARSGANVLTF | TGCGCCAGCAGCCCAGGGGGCGCCCGGTCTGGGGCCAACGTCCTGACTTTC
TRBJ1-4 | NA | few | TRBV15 | CATSSDRQRNEKLFF | TGTGCCACCAGCAGCGACCGACAGAGGAATGAAAAACTGTTTTTT
TRBJ2-7 | TRBD1 | NA | TRBV11-1 | CASSPGQVVSSYEQYF | TGTGCCAGCAGCCCCGGACAGGTGGTTTCTTCCTACGAGCAGTACTTC
TRBJ1-2 | NA | NA | TRBV9 | CASSVGQNYGYTF | TGTGCCAGCAGCGTAGGACAGAACTATGGCTACACCTTC
TRBJ1-5 | TRBD1 | few | TRBV7-2 | CASSGQGAGNQPQHF | TGTGCCAGCAGCGGCCAGGGGGCGGGCAATCAGCCCCAGCATTTT
TRBJ2-5 | NA | few | TRBV30 | CAWSVYQPRETQYF | TGTGCCTGGAGTGTATACCAGCCGAGGGAGACCCAGTACTTC
TRBJ1-5 | TRBD1 | few | TRBV7-2 | CASSPRRQGAQHF | TGTGCCAGCAGCCCTAGAAGACAGGGGGCCCAGCATTTT
TRBJ2-3 | TRBD2 | NA | TRBV15 | CATSKLAGYTDTQYF | TGTGCCACCAGTAAACTAGCGGGGTACACAGATACGCAGTATTTT